Shown below are 8 T cell receptor beta chains from a single sample sequenced in a study of T cells in Graves' hyperthyroidism and ophthalmopathy. Researchers took RNA transcripts and amplified the TCR beta CDR3 regions from them. The HTBI primer set was used in a first-round RT-PCR of the TCR CDR3. TCRdb fed the multiplex PCR reads into MiXCR, producing one record per CDR3 protein. The sample has approximately 510,000 distinct CDR3 sequences, 40% to 50% seen once; the top ten hold around 44%. Sequenced sample: peripheral blood or thyroid tissue (not recorded which). The source is an adult woman with Graves' disease, either hyperthyroidism or ophthalmopathy (not recorded which).

V is TRBV2 and J is TRBJ2-2, with D perhaps given as TRBD1 or TRBD2 (6 bases each). The CDR3 covers 13 residues. Germline V gene sequence: CDR1 SNHLY, CDR2 FYNNEI. V was cut by 5 bases and J by 7 bases, with 11 bases left in between. CDR3 DNA: TGTGCCAGCAGTTTCCGGGGGCACGGGGAGCTGTTTTTT. Translating gives CASSFRGHGELFF.

This clonotype came up once. This rearrangement joins TRBV7-8 to TRBJ2-2; TRBD2 matches at 7 bases. J was trimmed by 7 bases and V by 0 bases; bases with no gene match: 5. Germline V gene lookup returns CDR1 SGHVS and CDR2 FQNEAQ. The CDR3 contains 15 residues. CDR3 region: CASSLAGGFGGELFF. As DNA, the CDR3 is TGTGCCAGCAGCTTAGCCGGGGGGTTCGGCGGGGAGCTGTTTTTT.

The chain recombines TRBV2 with TRBJ1-1; D unclear. The V end was cut by 7 bases, the J end by 5 bases, with 14 bases between. Germline V lookup: CDR1 SNHLY, CDR2 FYNNEI. CDR3 length: 13 residues. CDR3 loop: CASIGRPRTEAFF. For the CDR3, the DNA is TGTGCCAGCATCGGACGGCCGAGGACTGAAGCTTTCTTT.

This clonotype was counted only a few times. The DNA for the CDR3 is TGTGCCAGCAGCCTCTTCAGGACAGCGGGCGGCTACACCTTC. Translating it yields CASSLFRTAGGYTF. The chain is built from TRBV11-2 and TRBJ1-2; D possibly corresponds to TRBD1 (6 bases). There are 14 residues in the CDR3. V lost 5 bases to trimming and J lost 8 bases, with 18 bases between them. Germline values: CDR1 SGHAT, CDR2 FQNNGV.

The chain carries TRBV20-1 and TRBJ1-1; possibly TRBD1 for D (5 bases). This CDR3 spans 13 amino acids. CDR1 is DFQATT, CDR2 SNEGSKA, per germline (reference sequence). Trimming stripped 2 bases from V and 2 bases from J, with 9 bases between. CDR3 amino acids: CSARQDINTEAFF. The CDR3 bases are TGCAGTGCTAGACAGGACATAAACACTGAAGCTTTCTTT.

This chain connects TRBV20-1 to TRBJ2-5; maybe TRBD2 (6 bases). Trimming pared 6 bases from V and 1 base from J, leaving 15 bases between. CDR3 length: 14 amino acids. Germline loops: CDR1 DFQATT, CDR2 SNEGSKA (reference sequence). CDR3 nucleotide sequence: TGCAGTGCCCGGCGGAGAGCGGGCCAAGAGACCCAGTACTTC. Translating gives CSARRRAGQETQYF.

This clonotype occurred many times. V gene TRBV7-9 combines with J gene TRBJ1-1, with D uncertain. Germline lookup yields CDR1 SEHNR and CDR2 FQNEAQ (reference sequence). This CDR3 contains 13 residues. The V end was cut by 5 bases, the J end by 1 base, with 8 bases between. The CDR3: CASSQKRNTEAFF. The CDR3 DNA sequence: TGTGCCAGCAGCCAGAAGAGGAACACTGAAGCTTTCTTT. The complete variable domain, with remaining parts taken from reference TRBV7-9 and TRBJ1-1, reads DTGVSQNPRHKITKRGQNVTFRCDPISEHNRLYWYRQTLGQGPEFLTYFQNEAQLEKSRLLSDRFSAERPKGSFSTLEIQRTEQGDSAMYLCASSQKRNTEAFFGQGTRLTVV.

The chain is built from TRBV5-6 and TRBJ1-5, with 7 nucleotides matching TRBD1. There are 13 residues in the CDR3. Germline CDR1 reads SGHDT; CDR2 reads YYEEEE. CDR3 region: CASLQGSNQPQHF. The CDR3 coding sequence is TGTGCTAGCTTACAGGGGAGCAATCAGCCCCAGCATTTT.